The text below deals with one T cell receptor (beta chain). The antigen is not known. This specimen belongs to a study of brain T cells in children with intractable seizures. The time point: blood from clinic visit 5 months post-surgery; TSC patient then seizure free. The sequenced cases were selected for having the highest brain T cell transcript signatures. At least one anti-epileptic drug was given before surgery. This table comes from immunoSEQ multiplex PCR, and its TCRdb copy is limited to in-frame clones, with some not included. The sample has about 350,000 clones; 93% are singletons. Study-wide results and caveats: Absence of clones before surgery may stem from lower sequencing depth.

The CDR3 is made up of 15 amino acids. Trimming removed 4 bases from V and 4 bases from J, with 18 bases in between. From germline, CDR1 is SGDLS and CDR2 YYNGEE. The chain couples TRBV9 to TRBJ2-7, with D perhaps TRBD2 (9 bases). This clonotype was obtained from a boy less than two years old with tuberous sclerosis and intractable seizures. Sequencing was performed on peripheral blood, taken approximately 5 months after surgery. The CDR3 spells CASSPTGAGGYEQYF. DNA of the CDR3: TGTGCCAGCAGCCCGACAGGGGCGGGGGGGTACGAGCAGTACTTC.